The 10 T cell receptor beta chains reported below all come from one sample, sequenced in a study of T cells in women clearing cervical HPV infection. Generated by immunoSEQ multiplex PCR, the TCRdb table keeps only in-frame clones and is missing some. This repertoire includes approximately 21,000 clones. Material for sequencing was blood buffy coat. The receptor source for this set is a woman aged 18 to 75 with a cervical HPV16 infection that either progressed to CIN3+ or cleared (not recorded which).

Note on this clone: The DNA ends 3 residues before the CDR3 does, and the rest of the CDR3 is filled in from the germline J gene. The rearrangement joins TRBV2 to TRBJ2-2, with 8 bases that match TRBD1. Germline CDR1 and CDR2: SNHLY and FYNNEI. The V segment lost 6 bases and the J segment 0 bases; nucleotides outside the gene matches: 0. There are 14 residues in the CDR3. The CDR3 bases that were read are TGTGCCAGCAGGACAGGGGCGAACACCGGGGAG. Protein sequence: CASRTGANTGE. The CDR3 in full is CASRTGANTGELFF.

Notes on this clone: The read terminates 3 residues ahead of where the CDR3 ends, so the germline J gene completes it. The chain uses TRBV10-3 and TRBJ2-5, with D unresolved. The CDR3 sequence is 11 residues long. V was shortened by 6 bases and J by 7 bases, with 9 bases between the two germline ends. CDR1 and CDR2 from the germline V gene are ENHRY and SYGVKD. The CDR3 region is CAISEKGTQYF. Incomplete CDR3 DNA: TGTGCCATCAGCGAAAAGGGGACC.

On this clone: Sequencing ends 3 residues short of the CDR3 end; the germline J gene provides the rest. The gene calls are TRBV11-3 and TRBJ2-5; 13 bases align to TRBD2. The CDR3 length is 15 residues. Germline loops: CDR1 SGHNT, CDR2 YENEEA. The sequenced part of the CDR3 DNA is TGTGCCAGCAGCTCCGGGACTAGCGGGGTGAAAACC. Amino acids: CASSSGTSGVKT. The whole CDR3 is CASSSGTSGVKTQYF.

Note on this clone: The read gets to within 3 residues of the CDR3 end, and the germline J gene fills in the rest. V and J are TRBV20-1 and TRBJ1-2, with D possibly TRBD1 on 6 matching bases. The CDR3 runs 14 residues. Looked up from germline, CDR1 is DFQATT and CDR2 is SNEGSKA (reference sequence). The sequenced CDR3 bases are TGCAGTGCTAGCGGTAGCCTGGGACAAGAGACC. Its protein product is CSASGSLGQET. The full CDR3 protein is CSASGSLGQETYTF.

CDR3 DNA (partial): TGTGCCTGGAGTGTAGGGGGCTCTGGGGCCAACGTC. As protein: CAWSVGGSGANV. The CDR3 in full is CAWSVGGSGANVLTF. The chain employs TRBV30 and TRBJ2-6, with a possible D match to TRBD1 (6 bases). The read gets to within 3 residues of the CDR3 end, and the germline J gene fills in the rest. Germline V gives CDR1 GTSNPN, CDR2 SVGIG (reference sequence). The V and J ends lost 0 bases and 0 bases respectively, with 6 bases between them. The CDR3 length is 15 residues.

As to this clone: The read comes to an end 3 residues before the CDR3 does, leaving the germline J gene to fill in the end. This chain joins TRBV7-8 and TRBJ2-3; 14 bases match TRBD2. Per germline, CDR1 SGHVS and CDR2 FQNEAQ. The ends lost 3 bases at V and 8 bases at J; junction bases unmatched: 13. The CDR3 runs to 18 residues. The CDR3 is CASSLGLAGAQLGGTQYF. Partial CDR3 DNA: TGTGCCAGCAGCTTGGGACTAGCGGGGGCCCAACTCGGCGGTACG.

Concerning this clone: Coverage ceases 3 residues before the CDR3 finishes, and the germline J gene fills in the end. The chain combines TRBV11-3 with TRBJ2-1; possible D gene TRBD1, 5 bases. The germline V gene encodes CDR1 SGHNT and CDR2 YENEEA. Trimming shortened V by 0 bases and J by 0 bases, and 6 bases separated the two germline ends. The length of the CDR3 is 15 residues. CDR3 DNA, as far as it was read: TGTGCCAGCAGCTTAGATCAGGGCTCCTACAATGAG. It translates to CASSLDQGSYNE. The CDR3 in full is CASSLDQGSYNEQFF.

Here the CDR3 reads CAISDRVHEQYF. CDR3 DNA, as far as it was read: TGTGCCATCAGTGACAGGGTCCACGAG. The chain couples TRBV10-3 to TRBJ2-7, with D tentatively TRBD1 (5 bases). The CDR3 is cut off 3 residues early in the read; its end comes from the germline J gene. V dropped 3 bases and J dropped 5 bases, with 8 bases sitting between them. The CDR3 loop spans 12 amino acids. The germline CDR1 and CDR2 sequences are ENHRY and SYGVKD.

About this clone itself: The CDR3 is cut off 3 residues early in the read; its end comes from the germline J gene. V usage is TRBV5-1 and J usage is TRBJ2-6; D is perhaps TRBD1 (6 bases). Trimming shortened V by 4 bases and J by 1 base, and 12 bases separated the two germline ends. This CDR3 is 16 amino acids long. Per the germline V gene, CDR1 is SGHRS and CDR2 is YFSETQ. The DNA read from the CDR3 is TGCGCCAGCAGCGAATTCAGGGGTTCTGGGGCCAACGTC. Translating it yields CASSEFRGSGANV. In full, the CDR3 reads CASSEFRGSGANVLTF.

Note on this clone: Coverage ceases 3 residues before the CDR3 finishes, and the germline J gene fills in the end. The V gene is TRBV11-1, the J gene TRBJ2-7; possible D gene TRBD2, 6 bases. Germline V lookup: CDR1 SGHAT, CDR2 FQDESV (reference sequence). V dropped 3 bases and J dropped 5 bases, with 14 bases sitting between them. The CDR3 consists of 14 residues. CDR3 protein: CASSFVETSNEQYF. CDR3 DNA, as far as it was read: TGTGCCAGCAGCTTTGTGGAGACTAGTAACGAG.